These 2 T cell receptor beta chains were sequenced from one sample in a study of identical twins. One entry per CDR3 protein results from TCRdb running MiXCR on the 5' RACE reads. The sample contains fewer than 650,000 distinct CDR3 sequences, 9% to 10% of which appear only once. This sample also belongs to another study, concerning yellow fever vaccine responses in identical twins.

Sequenced input: PBMCs. These receptors were taken from a woman aged 18 to 35 in good health.

The sample holds a few counts of this clonotype. This chain links TRBV6-5 with TRBJ2-1, with TRBD2 matching 9 bases. Per germline, CDR1 MNHEY and CDR2 SVGAGI. The CDR3 consists of 16 residues. The ends lost 0 bases at V and 4 bases at J; junction bases unmatched: 4. CDR3 nucleotide sequence: TGTGCCAGCAGTTACTCCACTAGCGGGCCTTACAATGAGCAGTTCTTC. Its protein product is CASSYSTSGPYNEQFF.

This clonotype was detected only a few times. The chain is built from TRBV20-1 and TRBJ1-5; 7 bases are a match to TRBD1. With 3 bases clipped from V and 4 bases from J, the junction kept 12 bases outside the gene matches. The CDR3 length is 16 residues. CDR1 and CDR2 from the germline V gene are DFQATT and SNEGSKA (reference sequence). This chain's CDR3 is CSASLFAGGQNQPQHF. The CDR3, as DNA: TGCAGTGCTAGTTTGTTTGCAGGGGGGCAGAATCAGCCCCAGCATTTT.